The entry that follows covers one T cell receptor (beta chain) sequence. Its target is not known. The data are from a study of neoadjuvant anti-PD-1 for oral cavity cancer. About the study: Before surgery, most patients got three to four biweekly 3 mg/kg nivolumab doses. General study findings and limits: After neoadjuvant nivolumab, PBMC T cell clonality was significantly higher in non-responders than responders.

V dropped 4 bases and J dropped 5 bases, with 10 bases sitting between them. The germline gives CDR1 SGDLS, CDR2 YYNGEE. The CDR3 totals 12 residues. Most PBMC samples had 450 to 500 ng input DNA in six replicates. The table came from immunoSEQ multiplex PCR; TCRdb's copy has only in-frame clones and leaves some out. The sample shows 60,000 to 80,000 clones, 65% to 85% of them seen only once. The rearrangement joins TRBV9 to TRBJ2-7, with D unclear. This specimen was PBMCs, taken before nivolumab (anti-PD-1) treatment. The TCR originated in a person aged 40 to 85 with oral cavity squamous cell carcinoma. The CDR3 spells CASSSSLHEQYF. The CDR3 nucleotides are TGTGCCAGCAGCTCATCCCTTCACGAGCAGTACTTC. Using reference TRBV9 and TRBJ2-7 for the parts outside the CDR3, the full variable domain is DSGVTQTPKHLITATGQRVTLRCSPRSGDLSVYWYQQSLDQGLQFLIQYYNGEERAKGNILERFSAQQFPDLHSELNLSSLELGDSALYFCASSSSLHEQYFGPGTRLTVT.